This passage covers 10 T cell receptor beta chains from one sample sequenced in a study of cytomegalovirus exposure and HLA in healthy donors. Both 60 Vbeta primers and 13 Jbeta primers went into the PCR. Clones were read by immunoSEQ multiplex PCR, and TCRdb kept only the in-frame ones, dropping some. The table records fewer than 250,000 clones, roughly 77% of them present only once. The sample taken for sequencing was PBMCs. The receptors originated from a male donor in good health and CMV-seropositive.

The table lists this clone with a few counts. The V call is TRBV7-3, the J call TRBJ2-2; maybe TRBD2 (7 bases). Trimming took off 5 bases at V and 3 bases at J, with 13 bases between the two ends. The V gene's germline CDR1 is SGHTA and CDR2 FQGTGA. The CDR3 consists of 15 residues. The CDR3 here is CASSQRGGDTGELFF. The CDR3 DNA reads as TGTGCCAGCAGCCAGAGGGGGGGGGACACCGGGGAGCTGTTTTTT. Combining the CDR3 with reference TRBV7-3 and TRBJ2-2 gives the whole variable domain GAGVSQTPSNKVTEKGKYVELRCDPISGHTALYWYRQSLGQGPEFLIYFQGTGAADDSGLPNDRFFAVRPEGSVSTLKIQRTERGDSAVYLCASSQRGGDTGELFFGEGSRLTVL.

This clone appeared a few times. The CDR3 loop is CASLPGTGGSDTQYF. CDR3 DNA: TGCGCCAGCCTACCCGGGACAGGGGGATCAGATACGCAGTATTTT. The V call is TRBV5-1, the J call TRBJ2-3, with 11 bases that match TRBD1. The germline V gene encodes CDR1 SGHRS and CDR2 YFSETQ. V gave up 7 bases and J gave up 4 bases; unmatched junction bases: 8. This CDR3 is 15 amino acids long.

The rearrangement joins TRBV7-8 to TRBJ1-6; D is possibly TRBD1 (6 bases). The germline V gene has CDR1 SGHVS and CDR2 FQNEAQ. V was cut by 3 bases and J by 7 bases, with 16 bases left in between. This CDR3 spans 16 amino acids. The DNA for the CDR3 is TGTGCCAGCAGCTTGGACAGCCTGACAGAGAATTCACCCCTCCACTTT. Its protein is CASSLDSLTENSPLHF.

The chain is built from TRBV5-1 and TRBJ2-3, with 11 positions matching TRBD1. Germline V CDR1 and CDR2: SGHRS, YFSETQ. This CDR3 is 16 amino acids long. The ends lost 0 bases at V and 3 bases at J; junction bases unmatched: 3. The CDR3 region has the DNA TGCGCCAGCAGCTTGGGCGGGACAGGGGGTACAGATACGCAGTATTTT. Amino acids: CASSLGGTGGTDTQYF. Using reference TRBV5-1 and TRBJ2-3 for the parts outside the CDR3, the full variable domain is KAGVTQTPRYLIKTRGQQVTLSCSPISGHRSVSWYQQTPGQGLQFLFEYFSETQRNKGNFPGRFSGRQFSNSRSEMNVSTLELGDSALYLCASSLGGTGGTDTQYFGPGTRLTVL.

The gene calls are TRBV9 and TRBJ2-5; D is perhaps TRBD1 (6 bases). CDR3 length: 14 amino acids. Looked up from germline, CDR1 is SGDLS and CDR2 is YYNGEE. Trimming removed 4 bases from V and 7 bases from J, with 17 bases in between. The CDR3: CASSPTQGSWTQYF. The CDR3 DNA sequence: TGTGCCAGCAGCCCTACGCAGGGGTCATGGACCCAGTACTTC.

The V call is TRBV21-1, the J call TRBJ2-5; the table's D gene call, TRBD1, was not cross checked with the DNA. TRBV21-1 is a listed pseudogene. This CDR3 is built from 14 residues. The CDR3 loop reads CASSKSGREETQYF. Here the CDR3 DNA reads TGTGCCAGCAGCAAATCGGGCAGGGAAGAGACCCAGTACTTC.

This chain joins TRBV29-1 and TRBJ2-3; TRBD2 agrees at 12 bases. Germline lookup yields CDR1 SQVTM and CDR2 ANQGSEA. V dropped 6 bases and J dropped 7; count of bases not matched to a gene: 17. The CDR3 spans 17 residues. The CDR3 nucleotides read TGCAGCGTACCCCCCCCGGGGCTAGCGGGAGGGCCTAATACGCAGTATTTT. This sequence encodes CSVPPPGLAGGPNTQYF.

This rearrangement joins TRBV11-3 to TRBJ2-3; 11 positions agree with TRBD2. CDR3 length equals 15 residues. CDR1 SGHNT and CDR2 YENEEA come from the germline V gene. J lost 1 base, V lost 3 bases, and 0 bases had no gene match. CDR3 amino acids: CASSLTSGGTDTQYF. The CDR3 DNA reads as TGTGCCAGCAGCTTGACTAGCGGGGGCACAGATACGCAGTATTTT. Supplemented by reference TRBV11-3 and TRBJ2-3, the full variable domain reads EAGVVQSPRYKIIEKKQPVAFWCNPISGHNTLYWYLQNLGQGPELLIRYENEEAVDDSQLPKDRFSAERLKGVDSTLKIQPAELGDSAVYLCASSLTSGGTDTQYFGPGTRLTVL.

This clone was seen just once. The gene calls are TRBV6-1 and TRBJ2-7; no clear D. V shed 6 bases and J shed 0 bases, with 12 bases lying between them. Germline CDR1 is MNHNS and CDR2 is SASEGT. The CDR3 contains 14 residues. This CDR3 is CASSARRTSYEQYF. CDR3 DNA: TGTGCCAGCAGCGCACGGAGAACCTCCTACGAGCAGTACTTC.

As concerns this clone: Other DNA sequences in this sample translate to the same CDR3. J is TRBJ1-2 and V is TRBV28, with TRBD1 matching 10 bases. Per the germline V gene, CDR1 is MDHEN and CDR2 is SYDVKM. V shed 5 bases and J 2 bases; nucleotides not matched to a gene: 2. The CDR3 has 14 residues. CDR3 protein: CASSLGQGNYGYTF. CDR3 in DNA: TGTGCCAGCAGTCTGGGACAGGGGAACTATGGCTACACCTTC.